This T cell receptor beta chain is from a study of blood T cell repertoires in COVID-19 (dated by TCRdb to 2020 to 2021). For context, the study as a whole: Collaborator samples came from the United States, Italy and Spain and covered acute and convalescent phases of COVID-19. The prospective study material was composed of cDNA or gDNA derived from T cells, B-cell-depleted T cells, or PBMCs. Deeply sampled blood TCRbeta repertoires from subjects exposed to, actively infected with, or recovered from COVID-19 were included in the dataset. The repertoires were made available in a free public database intended to serve as a resource for research on the immune response to SARS-CoV-2. Samples came from the ongoing ImmuneRACE study (first 160 participants) plus 1,254 subjects from 6 global collaborators. A de-identified subject ID, COVID-19 status, age in years and sex were almost always included in the sample metadata. Where available, HLA class I and class II types were obtained from metadata supplied by the sample provider rather than from assay-based typing.

Whole blood was collected in K2EDTA tubes by collaborating institutions according to the institutions' own protocols. Collaborator samples were shipped for TCRbeta analysis as frozen whole blood, isolated PBMCs, or DNA extracted from either sample type. TCRbeta CDR3 regions were amplified from genomic DNA by means of the immunoSEQ Assay, a bias-controlled multiplex PCR. As for the original processing: The number of nucleated cells in each sample was estimated from the amplification of reference gene primers within the assay. To quantify the absolute abundance of each unique TCRbeta CDR3 rearrangement, sequence reads were collapsed and filtered. For each sample, productive Simpson clonality was calculated as the square root of Simpson's diversity index over productive rearrangements. TCRdb's version of the immuneACCESS table is confined to in-frame rearrangements and falls short of the full clone set. An unresolved V gene accounts for under half of the shortfall where checked; the remainder is of unknown origin. V and J calls and clone size are copied from that table; D and trimming were computed from the DNA. This sample holds over 15,000 clones; around 81% were observed only once. The biggest ten clones account for more than 11% of the sample.

Overall results and qualifications from the work: How much clinical and demographic metadata was included differed by source and by participant, and the metadata was provided uncurated.

With respect to this clone: Its binding antigen is unknown. Per-base quality was not reported, and no clone a single base away is much larger than it.

From its cysteine to its phenylalanine, the CDR3 spans 16 amino acids. The kept DNA is CDR3 alone, 48 bases in frame from the first base. V is pared back by 2 bases and J by 8 bases, with 18 bases lying between the germline termini. Taken from the germline V gene (reference sequence), the CDR1 and CDR2 loops are LNHDA and SQIVND. The V and J segments used are TRBV19 and TRBJ1-4; the D gene is perhaps TRBD1, from 6 matching bases. This clonotype was obtained from a man aged 35 to 55 with active or convalescent COVID-19. The sample consisted of peripheral blood. The nucleotide sequence reads TGTGCCAGTAGTATAATGGGAGACAGGAGGAACGAAAAACTGTTTTTT. It specifies CASSIMGDRRNEKLFF.